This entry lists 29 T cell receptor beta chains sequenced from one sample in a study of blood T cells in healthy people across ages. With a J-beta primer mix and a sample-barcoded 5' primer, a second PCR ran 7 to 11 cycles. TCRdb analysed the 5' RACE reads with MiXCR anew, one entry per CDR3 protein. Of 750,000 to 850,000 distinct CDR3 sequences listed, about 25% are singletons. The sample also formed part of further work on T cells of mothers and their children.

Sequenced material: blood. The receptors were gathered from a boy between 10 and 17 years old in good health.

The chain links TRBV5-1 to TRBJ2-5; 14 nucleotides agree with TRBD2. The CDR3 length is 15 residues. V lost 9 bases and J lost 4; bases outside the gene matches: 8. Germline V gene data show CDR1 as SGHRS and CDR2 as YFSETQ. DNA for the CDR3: TGCGCCACGGGACTAGCGGGAGTTGTGGGAGAGACCCAGTACTTC. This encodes CATGLAGVVGETQYF.

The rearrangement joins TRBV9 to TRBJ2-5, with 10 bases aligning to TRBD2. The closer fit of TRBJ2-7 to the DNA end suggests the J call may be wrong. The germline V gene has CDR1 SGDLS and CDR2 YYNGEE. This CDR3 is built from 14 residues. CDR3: CASSAGLAAYEQYF. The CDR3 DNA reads TGTGCCAGCAGTGCCGGACTAGCGGCCTACGAGCAGTACTTC.

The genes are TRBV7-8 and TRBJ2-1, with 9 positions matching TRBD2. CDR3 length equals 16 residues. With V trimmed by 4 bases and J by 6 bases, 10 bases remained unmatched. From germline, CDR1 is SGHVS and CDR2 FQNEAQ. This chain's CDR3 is CASSSYPGLATNEQFF. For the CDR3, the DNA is TGTGCCAGCAGCTCTTACCCGGGACTAGCTACCAATGAGCAGTTCTTC.

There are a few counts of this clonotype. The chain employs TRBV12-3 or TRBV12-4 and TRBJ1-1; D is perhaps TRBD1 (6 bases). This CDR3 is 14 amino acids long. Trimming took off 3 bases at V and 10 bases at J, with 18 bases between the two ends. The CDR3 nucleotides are TGTGCCAGCAGTTTGTATGGTACAGGGCTAAGAGCTTTCTTT. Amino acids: CASSLYGTGLRAFF.

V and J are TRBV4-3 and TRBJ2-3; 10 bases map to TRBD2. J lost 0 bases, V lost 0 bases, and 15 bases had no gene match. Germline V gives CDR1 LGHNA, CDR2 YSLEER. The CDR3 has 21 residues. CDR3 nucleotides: TGCGCCAGCAGCCAAGATCTCGAAGCGGGAGGGTGGGGGACTAGCACAGATACGCAGTATTTT. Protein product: CASSQDLEAGGWGTSTDTQYF.

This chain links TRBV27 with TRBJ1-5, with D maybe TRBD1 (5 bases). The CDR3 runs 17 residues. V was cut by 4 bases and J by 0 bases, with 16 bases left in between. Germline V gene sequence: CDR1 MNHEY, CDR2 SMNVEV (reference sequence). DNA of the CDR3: TGTGCCAGCAGTTCAAAACAGGACCTAAATAGCAATCAGCCCCAGCATTTT. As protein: CASSSKQDLNSNQPQHF.

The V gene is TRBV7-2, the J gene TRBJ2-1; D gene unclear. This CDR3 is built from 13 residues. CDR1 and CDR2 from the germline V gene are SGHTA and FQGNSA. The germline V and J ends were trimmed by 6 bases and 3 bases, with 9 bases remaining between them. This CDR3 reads CASSPLDYNEQFF. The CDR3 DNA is TGTGCCAGCAGTCCACTTGACTACAATGAGCAGTTCTTC. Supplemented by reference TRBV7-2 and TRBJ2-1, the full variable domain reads GAGVSQSPSNKVTEKGKDVELRCDPISGHTALYWYRQSLGQGLEFLIYFQGNSAPDKSGLPSDRFSAERTGGSVSTLTIQRTQQEDSAVYLCASSPLDYNEQFFGPGTRLTVL.

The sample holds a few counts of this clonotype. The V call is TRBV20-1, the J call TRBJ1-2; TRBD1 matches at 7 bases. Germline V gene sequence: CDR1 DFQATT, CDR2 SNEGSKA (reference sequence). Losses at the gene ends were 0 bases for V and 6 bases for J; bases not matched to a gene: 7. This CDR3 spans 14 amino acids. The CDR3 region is CSAREISDRNGYTF. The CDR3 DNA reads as TGCAGTGCTAGAGAAATTTCGGACAGGAATGGCTACACCTTC.

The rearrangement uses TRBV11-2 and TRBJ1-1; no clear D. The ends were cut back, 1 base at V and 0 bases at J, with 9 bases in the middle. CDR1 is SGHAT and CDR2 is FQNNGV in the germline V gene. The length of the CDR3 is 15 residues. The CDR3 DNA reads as TGTGCCAGCAGCTTAGGCAGGACTATGAACACTGAAGCTTTCTTT. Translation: CASSLGRTMNTEAFF.

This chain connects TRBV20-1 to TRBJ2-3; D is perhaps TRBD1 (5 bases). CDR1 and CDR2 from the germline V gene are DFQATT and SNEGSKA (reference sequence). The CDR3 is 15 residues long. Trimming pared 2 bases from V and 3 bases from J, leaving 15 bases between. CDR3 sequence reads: CSARNDGPGTDTQYF. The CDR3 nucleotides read TGCAGTGCTAGAAATGATGGGCCAGGGACAGATACGCAGTATTTT.

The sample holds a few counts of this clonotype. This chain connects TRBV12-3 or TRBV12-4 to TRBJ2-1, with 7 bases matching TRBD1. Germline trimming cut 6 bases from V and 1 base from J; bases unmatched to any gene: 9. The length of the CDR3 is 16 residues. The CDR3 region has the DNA TGTGCCAGCAGCCCTACCGACAGGGCATCCTACAATGAGCAGTTCTTC. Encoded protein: CASSPTDRASYNEQFF.

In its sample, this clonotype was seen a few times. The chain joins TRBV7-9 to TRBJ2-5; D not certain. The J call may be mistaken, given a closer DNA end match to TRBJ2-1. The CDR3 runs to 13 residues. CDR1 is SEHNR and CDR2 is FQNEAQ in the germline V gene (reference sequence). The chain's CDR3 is CASSFPTNIEQFF. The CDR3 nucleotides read TGTGCCAGCAGCTTCCCCACGAATATCGAGCAGTTCTTC.

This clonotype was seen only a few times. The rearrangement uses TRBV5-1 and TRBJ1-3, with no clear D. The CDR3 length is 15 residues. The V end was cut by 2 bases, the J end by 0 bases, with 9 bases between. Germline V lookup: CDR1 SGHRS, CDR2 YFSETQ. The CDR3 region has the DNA TGCGCCAGCAGCTTCGACGTTAACTCTGGAAACACCATATATTTT. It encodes CASSFDVNSGNTIYF.

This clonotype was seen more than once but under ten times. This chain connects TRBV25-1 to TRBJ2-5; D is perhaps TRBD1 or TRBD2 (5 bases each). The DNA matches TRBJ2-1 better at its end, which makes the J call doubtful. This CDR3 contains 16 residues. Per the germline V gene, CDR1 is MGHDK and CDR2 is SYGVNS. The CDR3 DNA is TGTGCCAGCAGTGCCCCTCAGGGACGGGGTCTTAGTGAGCAGTTCTTC. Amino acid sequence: CASSAPQGRGLSEQFF.

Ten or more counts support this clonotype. CDR3 residues: CSVFGGFQETQYF. Here the CDR3 DNA reads TGCAGTGTTTTTGGAGGGTTCCAAGAGACCCAGTACTTC. The genes are TRBV20-1 and TRBJ2-5; possibly TRBD2 for D (6 bases). Trimming took 7 bases from V and 1 from J, leaving 13 bases between them. Germline V gene lookup returns CDR1 DFQATT and CDR2 SNEGSKA (reference sequence). The CDR3 consists of 13 residues.

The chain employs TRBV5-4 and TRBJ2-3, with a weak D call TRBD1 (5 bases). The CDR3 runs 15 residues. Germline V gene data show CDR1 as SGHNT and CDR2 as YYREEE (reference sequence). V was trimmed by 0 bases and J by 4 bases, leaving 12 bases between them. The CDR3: CASSLDRTYADTQYF. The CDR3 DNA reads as TGTGCCAGCAGCTTGGACAGGACGTACGCAGATACGCAGTATTTT.

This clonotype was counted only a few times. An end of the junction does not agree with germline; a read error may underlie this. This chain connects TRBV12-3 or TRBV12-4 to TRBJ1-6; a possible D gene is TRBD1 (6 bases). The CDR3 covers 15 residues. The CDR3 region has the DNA TGTGCCAGCAGTTTAGGTACAGGGAATAATTCACCCCTCCACTTC. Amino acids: CASSLGTGNNSPLHF.

In DNA form, the CDR3 reads TGTGCCAGCAGTGATATGGAGCAGTACTTC. This codes for CASSDMEQYF. The chain joins TRBV6-1 to TRBJ2-7; D call uncertain. Between the trimmed V and J ends, which lost 3 bases and 7 bases, there was a span of 4 bases. CDR3 size: 10 residues. Germline-derived CDR1 and CDR2 are MNHNS and SASEGT.

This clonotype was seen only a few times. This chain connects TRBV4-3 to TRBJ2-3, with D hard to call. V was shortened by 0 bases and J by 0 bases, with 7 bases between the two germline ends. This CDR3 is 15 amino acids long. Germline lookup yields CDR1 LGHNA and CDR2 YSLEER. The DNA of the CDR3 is TGCGCCAGCAGCCAAGAGAGGCTCAGCACAGATACGCAGTATTTT. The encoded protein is CASSQERLSTDTQYF.

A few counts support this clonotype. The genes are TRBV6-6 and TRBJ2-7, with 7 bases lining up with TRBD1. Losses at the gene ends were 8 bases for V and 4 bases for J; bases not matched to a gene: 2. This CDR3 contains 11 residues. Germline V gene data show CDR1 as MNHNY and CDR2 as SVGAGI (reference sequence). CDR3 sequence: CASRRGYEQYF. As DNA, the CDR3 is TGTGCCAGCCGCAGGGGGTACGAGCAGTACTTC.

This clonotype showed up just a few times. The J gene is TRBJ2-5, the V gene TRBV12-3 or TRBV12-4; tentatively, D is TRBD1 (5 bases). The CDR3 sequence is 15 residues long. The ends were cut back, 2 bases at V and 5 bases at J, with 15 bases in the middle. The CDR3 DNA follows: TGTGCCAGCAGTTTAACTGGACACCCTTGGGAGACCCAGTACTTC. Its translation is CASSLTGHPWETQYF.

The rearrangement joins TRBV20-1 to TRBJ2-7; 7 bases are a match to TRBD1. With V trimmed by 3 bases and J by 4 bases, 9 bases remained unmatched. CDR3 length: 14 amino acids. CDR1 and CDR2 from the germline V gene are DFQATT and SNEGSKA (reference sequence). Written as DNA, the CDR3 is TGCAGTGCTAGCCAGGGACAGATTTTTTACGAGCAGTACTTC. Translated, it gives CSASQGQIFYEQYF.

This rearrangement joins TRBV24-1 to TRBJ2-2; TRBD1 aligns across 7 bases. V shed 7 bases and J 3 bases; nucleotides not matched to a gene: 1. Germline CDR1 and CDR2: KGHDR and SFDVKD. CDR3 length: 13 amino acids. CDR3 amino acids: CATRGGDTGELFF. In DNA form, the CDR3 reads TGTGCCACCAGAGGGGGCGACACCGGGGAGCTGTTTTTT.

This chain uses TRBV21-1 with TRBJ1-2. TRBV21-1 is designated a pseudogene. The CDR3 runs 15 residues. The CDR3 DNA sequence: TGTGCCAGCAGCAAAGCCGACCGAGGGCACTATGGCTACACCTTC. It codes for CASSKADRGHYGYTF.

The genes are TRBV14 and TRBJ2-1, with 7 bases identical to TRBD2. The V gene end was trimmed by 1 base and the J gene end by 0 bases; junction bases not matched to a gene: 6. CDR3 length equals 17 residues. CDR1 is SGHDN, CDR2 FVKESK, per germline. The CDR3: CASSQVTSVGSYNEQFF. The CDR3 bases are TGTGCCAGCAGCCAAGTTACTAGCGTTGGCTCCTACAATGAGCAGTTCTTC.

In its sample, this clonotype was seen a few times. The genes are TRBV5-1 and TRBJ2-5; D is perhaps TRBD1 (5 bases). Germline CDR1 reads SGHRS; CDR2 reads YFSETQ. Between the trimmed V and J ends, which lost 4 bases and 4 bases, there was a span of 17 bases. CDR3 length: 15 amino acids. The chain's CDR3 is CASSRGAGAGETQYF. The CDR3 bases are TGCGCCAGCAGCCGCGGCGCTGGGGCAGGAGAGACCCAGTACTTC.

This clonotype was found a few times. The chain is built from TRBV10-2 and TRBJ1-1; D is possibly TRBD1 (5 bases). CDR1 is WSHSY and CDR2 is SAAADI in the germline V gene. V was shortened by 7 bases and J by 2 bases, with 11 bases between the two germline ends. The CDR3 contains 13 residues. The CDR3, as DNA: TGCGCCAGCATGTGGGACTTCAACACTGAAGCTTTCTTT. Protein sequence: CASMWDFNTEAFF.

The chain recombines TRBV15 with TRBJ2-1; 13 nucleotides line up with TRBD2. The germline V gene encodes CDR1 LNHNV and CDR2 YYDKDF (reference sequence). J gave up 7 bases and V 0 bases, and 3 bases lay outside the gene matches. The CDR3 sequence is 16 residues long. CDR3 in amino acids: CATSRDGLAGENEQFF. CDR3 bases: TGTGCCACCAGCAGAGACGGACTAGCGGGGGAAAATGAGCAGTTCTTC.

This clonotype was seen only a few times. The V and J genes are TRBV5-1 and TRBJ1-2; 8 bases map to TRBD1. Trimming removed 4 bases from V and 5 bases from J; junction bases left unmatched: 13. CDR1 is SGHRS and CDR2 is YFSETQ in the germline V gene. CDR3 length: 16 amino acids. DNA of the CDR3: TGCGCCAGCAGCCTGGCTTCGACAGGGGCCTATTATGGCTACACCTTC. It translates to CASSLASTGAYYGYTF. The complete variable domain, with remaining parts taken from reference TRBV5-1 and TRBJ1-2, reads KAGVTQTPRYLIKTRGQQVTLSCSPISGHRSVSWYQQTPGQGLQFLFEYFSETQRNKGNFPGRFSGRQFSNSRSEMNVSTLELGDSALYLCASSLASTGAYYGYTFGSGTRLTVV.